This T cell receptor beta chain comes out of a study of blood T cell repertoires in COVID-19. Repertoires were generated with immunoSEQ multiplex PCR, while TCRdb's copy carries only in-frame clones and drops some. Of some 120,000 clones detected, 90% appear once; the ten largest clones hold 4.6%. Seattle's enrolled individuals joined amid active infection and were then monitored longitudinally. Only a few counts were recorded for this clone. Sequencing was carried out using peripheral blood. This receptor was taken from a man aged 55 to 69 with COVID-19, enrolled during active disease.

Here the CDR3 reads CASSSYRFSGANVLTF. CDR3 bases: TGTGCCAGCAGCTCATACAGATTCTCTGGGGCCAACGTCCTGACTTTC. The rearrangement links TRBV7-8 to TRBJ2-6; D gene ambiguous. Trimming stripped 4 bases from V and 0 bases from J, with 10 bases between. The CDR3 sequence is 16 residues long. The V gene's germline CDR1 is SGHVS and CDR2 FQNEAQ.